These 4 T cell receptor beta chains were sequenced from one sample in a study of cytomegalovirus exposure and HLA in healthy donors. 13 Jbeta primers and 60 Vbeta primers were used for the PCR. Measured with immunoSEQ multiplex PCR; TCRdb has only the in-frame clones, and not every one. This sample has 200,000 to 250,000 clones, with around four fifths found just once. The sample was PBMCs. Every receptor here comes from a woman between 40 and 50 years old in good health and CMV-seronegative.

This clone was recorded only once. V usage is TRBV9 and J usage is TRBJ1-2, with D unclear. Germline lookup yields CDR1 SGDLS and CDR2 YYNGEE. V was shortened by 0 bases and J by 4 bases, with 10 bases between the two germline ends. This CDR3 comprises 14 residues. The CDR3 DNA sequence: TGTGCCAGCAGCGTAGCCTCAGGAGGCTATGGCTACACCTTC. It codes for CASSVASGGYGYTF. Full variable domain (rest looked up from reference TRBV9 and TRBJ1-2): DSGVTQTPKHLITATGQRVTLRCSPRSGDLSVYWYQQSLDQGLQFLIQYYNGEERAKGNILERFSAQQFPDLHSELNLSSLELGDSALYFCASSVASGGYGYTFGSGTRLTVV.

This clone was observed a few times. In DNA, the CDR3 is TGCGCCAGCAGCGGAATAACAGGGGAACCCCAGTACTTC. Encoded protein: CASSGITGEPQYF. This chain connects TRBV5-1 to TRBJ2-5; TRBD1 matches 7 bases. CDR3 length: 13 amino acids. The V gene end was trimmed by 4 bases and the J gene end by 9 bases; junction bases not matched to a gene: 9. From germline, CDR1 is SGHRS and CDR2 YFSETQ.

V is TRBV19 and J is TRBJ2-7, with 7 bases identical to TRBD2. This CDR3 is built from 15 residues. Looked up from germline, CDR1 is LNHDA and CDR2 is SQIVND (reference sequence). Trimming cost V 3 bases and J 3 bases; bases outside gene matches: 8. The CDR3 protein is CASSMASGAVYEQYF. The DNA of the CDR3 is TGTGCCAGTAGTATGGCGAGCGGGGCAGTCTACGAGCAGTACTTC.

V and J are TRBV18 and TRBJ2-3; the match to TRBD1 covers 7 bases. The CDR3 extends over 19 amino acids. Germline V gives CDR1 KGHSH, CDR2 LQKENI. V lost 2 bases, J lost 5 bases, and 19 bases stayed unmatched. CDR3 loop: CASSPERGDGRGTGDTQYF. The CDR3 DNA reads as TGTGCCAGCTCACCAGAAAGGGGAGATGGCAGGGGGACCGGAGATACGCAGTATTTT.